This TCR beta chain was recovered during a study of cytotoxic CD8 clonotypes in ibrutinib-treated CLL. At the level of the study: On average, more than 85,000 productive rearrangements and 255,043 productive templates per sample.

This clone was found a few times. What it binds is unknown. The data were produced by immunoSEQ multiplex PCR, yet TCRdb's version contains in-frame clones alone and is incomplete. The sample contains more than 300,000 clones, roughly 85% of which appear only once. Study-wide results and caveats: Sampling times, which were not matched between the groups, differed between sustained-remission patients and progressing patients. Treatment left the uncommon public clonotypes either contracted or stable in frequency. Clonality, elevated at ibrutinib response, dropped back toward baseline at progression.

CDR1 MNHEY and CDR2 SVGAGI come from the germline V gene. After removal of 4 bases from V and 6 bases from J, the junction contained 6 bases not matched to a gene. This CDR3 region has 14 residues. V is TRBV6-5 and J is TRBJ1-2; 9 bases are a match to TRBD1. The sequences come from PBMCs, collected before ibrutinib treatment. This TCR derives from a human donor with chronic lymphocytic leukemia. CDR3 bases: TGTGCCAGCAGTTCAGGGACAGGGAAGGATGGCTACACCTTC. Translating gives CASSSGTGKDGYTF.